The 3 T cell receptor beta chains given below trace back to one sample, sequenced in a study. TCRdb reanalysed the 5' RACE reads using MiXCR and keeps one entry per CDR3 protein. Of 35,000 to 55,000 distinct CDR3 sequences listed, 20% to 25% were seen once; the top ten hold about 4.5%. The sorted Tregs were CD4+CD25+CD127-/low cells. Material for sequencing was Tregs sorted from a lymph node. These receptors were obtained from a female donor with breast cancer.

In its sample, this clonotype was seen once. The chain has TRBV20-1 and TRBJ2-7, with D possibly being TRBD2 (5 bases). This CDR3 has 15 amino acids. V was shortened by 5 bases and J by 2 bases, with 19 bases between the two germline ends. The germline V gene has CDR1 DFQATT and CDR2 SNEGSKA (reference sequence). CDR3 DNA sequence: TGCAGTGCTTTCAGAGGCCGGACTGAGACCTACGAGCAGTACTTC. This codes for CSAFRGRTETYEQYF.

This clonotype was picked up many times. The CDR3 nucleotides read TGCAGCGTTGTGGCCAGGGGGGTGCAGTACTTC. Translation: CSVVARGVQYF. This chain joins TRBV29-1 and TRBJ2-7; D possibly corresponds to TRBD1 (7 bases). This CDR3 region has 11 residues. V was trimmed by 4 bases and J by 9 bases, leaving 13 bases between them. Germline loops: CDR1 SQVTM, CDR2 ANQGSEA.

The rearrangement links TRBV4-1 to TRBJ2-7; TRBD2 matches at 10 bases. The V gene's germline CDR1 is MGHRA and CDR2 YSYEKL. After removal of 4 bases from V and 4 bases from J, the junction contained 7 bases not matched to a gene. This CDR3 has 15 amino acids. The CDR3 loop is CASSPSRGLAYEQYF. CDR3 in DNA: TGCGCCAGCAGCCCCTCCCGGGGACTAGCGTACGAGCAGTACTTC.